The rows below give T cell receptor beta chains drawn from one sample of a study of PD-L1 blockade in urothelial cancer. The protocol was immunoSEQ multiplex PCR, while the TCRdb copy is restricted to in-frame clones and leaves out a portion. Among 85,000 to 90,000 clones listed, 90% were seen once. This sample comprised PBMCs, obtained around atezolizumab (anti-PD-L1) treatment. These receptors were obtained from a man in his 60s with urothelial cancer. The CDR3 runs from the conserved cysteine through the conserved F or W. D genes are given only for firm matches. Size is stated for part of the rows, as once, few or many counts, or as a class when the clone is expanded.

v_gene	abundance	d_gene	j_gene	CDR3aa	CDR3nt
TRBV11-2	-	-	TRBJ1-2	CASSLDLLYGYTF	TGTGCCAGCAGCTTAGATCTTCTTTATGGCTACACCTTC
TRBV4-3	few	TRBD1	TRBJ1-1	CASSPSQGANTEAFF	TGCGCCAGCAGCCCCTCACAGGGGGCGAACACTGAAGCTTTCTTT
TRBV19	-	TRBD1	TRBJ1-5	CASSSTDRGPQPQHF	TGTGCCAGTAGTTCGACGGACAGGGGGCCTCAGCCCCAGCATTTT
TRBV23-1	few	-	TRBJ2-7	CASSHTAVGGEQYF	TGCGCCAGCAGTCACACGGCGGTTGGCGGAGAGCAGTACTTC
TRBV27	-	-	TRBJ2-7	CASSPRIGTIEHYF	TGTGCCAGCAGTCCGAGGATTGGGACAATTGAGCATTACTTC
TRBV7-3	-	-	TRBJ2-7	CASSTHQSGEQYF	TGTGCCAGCAGCACACACCAAAGCGGCGAGCAGTACTTC
TRBV4-2	-	TRBD2	TRBJ2-1	CASSQDNRQREGEQFF	TGTGCCAGCAGCCAAGACAACAGGCAGCGGGAGGGGGAGCAGTTCTTC
TRBV2	-	-	TRBJ2-7	CAGSGTGSAGGEQYF	TGTGCCGGGTCAGGGACAGGGAGCGCGGGGGGAGAGCAGTACTTC
TRBV10-3	once	TRBD1	TRBJ1-4	CAISTDREKLFF	TGTGCCATCAGCACGGACAGGGAAAAACTGTTTTTT
TRBV18	once	TRBD1	TRBJ2-5	CASSSGTGFQETQYF	TGTGCCAGCTCTTCAGGGACAGGCTTCCAAGAGACCCAGTACTTC
TRBV4-2	once	-	TRBJ2-1	CASSQDLGNEQFF	TGTGCCAGCAGCCAAGATCTCGGCAATGAGCAGTTCTTC
TRBV30	-	TRBD2	TRBJ2-2	CAWGRLAGVNGELFF	TGTGCCTGGGGCCGCCTAGCGGGAGTGAACGGGGAGCTGTTTTTT
TRBV10-3	-	TRBD2	TRBJ2-7	CATAAGGSYEQYF	TGTGCCACCGCAGCGGGGGGATCCTACGAGCAGTACTTC
TRBV4-2	-	TRBD2	TRBJ2-7	CASSRDIAGGVLGEQYF	TGTGCCAGCAGCCGAGACATAGCGGGAGGGGTCCTCGGCGAGCAGTACTTC
TRBV6-4	-	-	TRBJ2-6	CASSEGSSGANVLTF	TGTGCCAGCAGTGAGGGCAGCTCTGGGGCCAACGTCCTGACTTTC
TRBV12-5	-	TRBD1	TRBJ1-2	CASGNDRGSVNYGYTF	TGTGCTAGTGGTAACGACAGGGGCTCCGTTAACTATGGCTACACCTTC
TRBV2	-	TRBD1	TRBJ1-4	CASSGPGGHYTNEKLFF	TGTGCCAGCAGTGGTCCAGGGGGCCATTATACTAATGAAAAACTGTTTTTT
TRBV4-3	-	-	TRBJ1-2	CASSQDRNSYGYTF	TGCGCCAGCAGCCAAGACAGAAACAGCTATGGCTACACCTTC
TRBV5-4	-	TRBD2	TRBJ2-1	CASSLWTRNFEQFF	TGTGCCAGCAGCCTTTGGACTAGGAACTTTGAGCAGTTCTTC
TRBV5-1	once	TRBD2	TRBJ2-5	CASSLTSGEGETQYF	TGCGCCAGCAGCTTGACTAGCGGGGAGGGAGAGACCCAGTACTTC
TRBV6-5	-	TRBD1	TRBJ1-1	CASSYSTGGAFF	TGTGCCAGCAGTTACTCAACAGGGGGTGCTTTCTTT
TRBV7-2	-	TRBD1	TRBJ1-2	CASSLGGTDYGYTF	TGTGCCAGCAGCTTAGGCGGGACAGATTATGGCTACACCTTC
TRBV7-6	-	TRBD1	TRBJ2-6	CASSLAGPGQGWSSGANVLTF	TGTGCCAGCAGCTTAGCGGGTCCCGGACAGGGATGGAGCTCTGGGGCCAACGTCCTGACTTTC
TRBV5-1	-	TRBD2	TRBJ2-1	CASSLMPGGSGSYNEQFF	TGCGCCAGCAGCTTGATGCCGGGGGGTAGCGGGAGTTACAATGAGCAGTTCTTC
TRBV18	-	TRBD1	TRBJ2-2	CASPPGQGNSGELFF	TGTGCCAGCCCCCCGGGACAGGGGAATTCCGGGGAGCTGTTTTTT
TRBV10-1	once	-	TRBJ2-5	CASSQPKRDTLKETQYF	TGCGCCAGCAGTCAACCAAAACGGGACACCCTGAAAGAGACCCAGTACTTC
TRBV18	-	-	TRBJ2-7	CASSSTDSSYEQYF	TGTGCCAGCTCATCAACGGACAGCTCCTACGAGCAGTACTTC
TRBV7-8	-	-	TRBJ1-3	CASSLGSIQALTNTIYF	TGTGCCAGCAGCTTAGGATCCATCCAGGCCCTAACAAACACCATATATTTT
TRBV4-1	-	-	TRBJ2-5	CASSRGLIEETQYF	TGCGCCAGCAGCCGCGGACTAATAGAAGAGACCCAGTACTTC
TRBV7-3	once	TRBD1	TRBJ2-7	CASSKDRDSYEQYF	TGTGCCAGCAGCAAGGACAGGGACTCCTACGAGCAGTACTTC
TRBV7-7	-	-	TRBJ2-5	CALTRGGWAETQYF	TGTGCTCTAACCAGAGGGGGTTGGGCAGAGACCCAGTACTTC
TRBV5-1	-	TRBD1	TRBJ2-2	CASSSGTVGAGELFF	TGCGCCAGCAGCTCTGGGACAGTTGGGGCCGGGGAGCTGTTTTTT
TRBV5-1	-	TRBD2	TRBJ2-1	CASSLGLADVDEQFF	TGCGCCAGCAGCTTGGGACTAGCGGATGTCGATGAGCAGTTCTTC
TRBV29-1	-	TRBD2	TRBJ2-3	CSVQREGDTQYF	TGCAGCGTCCAGAGGGAGGGAGATACGCAGTATTTT
TRBV27	-	TRBD1	TRBJ1-2	CASSRTGGDGYTF	TGTGCCAGCAGCCGAACAGGGGGGGATGGCTACACCTTC
TRBV5-1	-	TRBD1	TRBJ2-7	CASSLLGTGSDEQYF	TGCGCCAGCAGCCTCCTAGGGACAGGGTCGGACGAGCAGTACTTC
TRBV5-4	-	TRBD1	TRBJ2-3	CASNTRETGADTQYF	TGTGCCAGCAACACGAGGGAGACAGGGGCAGATACGCAGTATTTT
TRBV27	-	-	TRBJ2-7	CASSNGGLGEQYF	TGTGCCAGCTCTAACGGGGGGCTGGGGGAGCAGTACTTC
TRBV11-2	-	-	TRBJ2-7	CASSLILGSLGEQYF	TGTGCCAGCAGCTTGATACTAGGCTCTTTAGGCGAGCAGTACTTC
TRBV6-6	once	-	TRBJ2-3	CASRTNTDTQYF	TGTGCCAGCAGGACAAACACAGATACGCAGTATTTT
TRBV15	once	-	TRBJ1-2	CATSRDRRQVYGYTF	TGTGCCACCAGCAGAGATAGGAGACAGGTCTATGGCTACACCTTC
TRBV5-1	-	-	TRBJ1-4	CASSLSGATNEKLFF	TGCGCCAGCAGCCTATCAGGGGCAACTAATGAAAAACTGTTTTTT
TRBV7-3	-	-	TRBJ1-2	CASSGDRKANYGYTF	TGTGCCAGCAGCGGCGACAGAAAAGCTAACTATGGCTACACCTTC
TRBV4-1	-	TRBD2	TRBJ2-1	CASSPGLAGVNEQFF	TGCGCCAGCAGCCCGGGACTAGCGGGAGTTAATGAGCAGTTCTTC
TRBV6-5	once	TRBD1	TRBJ2-7	CASTGTGAREQYF	TGTGCCAGCACCGGGACAGGGGCAAGAGAGCAGTACTTC
TRBV5-5	-	-	TRBJ1-2	CASSGVGGIGYGYTF	TGTGCCAGCAGCGGAGTTGGGGGGATTGGGTATGGCTACACCTTC
TRBV19	once	-	TRBJ2-7	CASSIDRSISYEQYF	TGTGCCAGTAGTATAGACCGTAGCATCTCCTACGAGCAGTACTTC
TRBV5-1	-	TRBD1	TRBJ2-1	CASSIGGQGVVNEQFF	TGCGCCAGCAGCATTGGGGGACAGGGGGTTGTCAATGAGCAGTTCTTC
TRBV15	-	-	TRBJ1-5	CATSLSRLSNQPQHF	TGTGCCACCAGTCTTTCCAGACTTAGCAATCAGCCCCAGCATTTT
TRBV19	-	-	TRBJ1-2	CASSITSSANYGYTF	TGTGCCAGTAGTATTACGAGTTCGGCTAACTATGGCTACACCTTC
TRBV4-3	-	-	TRBJ2-5	CASSQDPQGRETQYF	TGCGCCAGCAGCCAAGATCCCCAGGGTCGGGAGACCCAGTACTTC
TRBV7-3	-	-	TRBJ1-2	CASSPGGKALDYGYTF	TGTGCCAGCAGCCCCGGAGGGAAGGCGTTGGACTATGGCTACACCTTC
TRBV2	-	-	TRBJ2-1	CASCPTPGGASEQFF	TGTGCCAGCTGTCCAACCCCAGGAGGTGCTAGTGAGCAGTTCTTC